This TCR beta chain emerged from a study of T-cell memory formation after mild COVID-19. The study's findings and limits: CD4/CD8 balance characterized clones contracting day 15 to 85, and CD4+ skew characterized later expanders.

Using its own MiXCR run on the 5' RACE reads, TCRdb lists one record per CDR3 protein. The sample lists about 440,000 distinct CDR3 sequences, 20% occurring once. A word on this clonotype: What it binds is unknown.

The source material was PBMCs or a T cell subset sorted from them (not recorded which). The sequence was collected from an adult woman who had mild COVID-19 (a few samples of this study predate the infection). Cell type and time point are not known.

The CDR3 DNA reads as TGTGCCAGCAGTTTCGGGACAGGTACTAATCAGCCCCAGCATTTT. It encodes CASSFGTGTNQPQHF. The chain joins TRBV12-3 or TRBV12-4 to TRBJ1-5, with TRBD1 identical over 8 bases. The CDR3 loop spans 15 amino acids. V trimming: 3 bases; J trimming: 4 bases; junction bases outside the gene matches: 5.